Shown below are 18 T cell receptor beta chains from a single sample sequenced in a study of cytomegalovirus exposure and HLA in healthy donors (dated by TCRdb to 2017 to 2019). Library construction relied on the immunoSEQ multiplex PCR assay. A mixture of 60 forward primers for TCR Vbeta segments and 13 reverse primers for TCR Jbeta segments was used in the multiplex PCR. The table was pulled from immuneACCESS by TCRdb, which kept in-frame rearrangements only. Such tables lose some clones; where checked, under half of the loss comes from unresolved V genes, and the rest has no known cause. This sample lists approximately 110,000 clones; 15% were detected once. The ten biggest clones cover 1.5% to 2% of the sample. The sequenced sample consisted of PBMCs. Receptors originate from a woman aged 18-30 years in good health and CMV-seronegative.

This chain links TRBV15 with TRBJ1-4; D not resolved. The CDR3 consists of 15 residues. Germline V gives CDR1 LNHNV, CDR2 YYDKDF (reference sequence). Trimming took off 2 bases at V and 3 bases at J, with 10 bases between the two ends. CDR3 sequence: CATSRSYQSNEKLFF. The CDR3 DNA reads TGTGCCACCAGCAGAAGCTACCAATCTAATGAAAAACTGTTTTTT.

V and J are TRBV7-3 and TRBJ1-4; D is undetermined. Germline V gene lookup returns CDR1 SGHTA and CDR2 FQGTGA. V was shortened by 9 bases and J by 4 bases, with 9 bases between the two germline ends. This CDR3 spans 12 amino acids. As DNA, the CDR3 is TGTGCCAGACAGCTGGGTAATGAAAAACTGTTTTTT. Its translation is CARQLGNEKLFF.

This clone was seen a few times. The rearrangement joins TRBV30 to TRBJ2-7, with TRBD2 as a possible D gene (6 bases). The V gene lost 1 base and the J gene lost 2 bases, with 24 bases spanning the gap. This CDR3 is built from 18 residues. Per the germline V gene, CDR1 is GTSNPN and CDR2 is SVGIG (reference sequence). This chain's CDR3 is CAWSAAGTPFDPPYEQYF. The CDR3 DNA is TGTGCCTGGAGTGCTGCAGGGACTCCTTTTGACCCTCCCTACGAGCAGTACTTC.

The chain has TRBV27 and TRBJ2-5; 11 positions match TRBD2. Germline trimming cut 5 bases from V and 2 bases from J; bases unmatched to any gene: 4. Looked up from germline, CDR1 is MNHEY and CDR2 is SMNVEV (reference sequence). The CDR3 length is 15 residues. The CDR3 bases are TGTGCCAGCAGTCCAATAGCGGGGGGGCAAGAGACCCAGTACTTC. Amino acids: CASSPIAGGQETQYF.

J is TRBJ1-1 and V is TRBV5-1; 8 bases agree with TRBD1. V shed 3 bases, J shed 4 bases, and the junction held 8 bases outside the gene matches. Germline V lookup: CDR1 SGHRS, CDR2 YFSETQ. The CDR3 extends over 15 amino acids. The CDR3 sequence is CASSSRQGAATEAFF. CDR3 coding DNA: TGCGCCAGCAGCTCGCGCCAGGGGGCGGCCACTGAAGCTTTCTTT. Full variable domain (missing parts from reference TRBV5-1 and TRBJ1-1): KAGVTQTPRYLIKTRGQQVTLSCSPISGHRSVSWYQQTPGQGLQFLFEYFSETQRNKGNFPGRFSGRQFSNSRSEMNVSTLELGDSALYLCASSSRQGAATEAFFGQGTRLTVV.

In its sample, this clone was seen a few times. The CDR3 loop reads CASMPRTVSYEQYF. In nucleotides, the CDR3 is TGCGCCAGCATGCCCCGGACAGTCTCCTACGAGCAGTACTTC. J is TRBJ2-7 and V is TRBV23-1, with TRBD1 as a possible D gene (6 bases). TRBV23-1 is sorted into the ORF group, with uncertain function. The CDR3 covers 14 residues. Trimming removed 7 bases from V and 0 bases from J, with 13 bases in between.

V usage is TRBV28 and J usage is TRBJ2-7; 7 nucleotides align to TRBD1. Trimming removed 10 bases from V and 1 base from J; junction bases left unmatched: 7. The CDR3 is 13 residues long. Looked up from germline, CDR1 is MDHEN and CDR2 is SYDVKM. The CDR3 DNA follows: TGTGCCACCGAGGACAGGCAGTCCTACGAGCAGTACTTC. Its protein is CATEDRQSYEQYF.

This clone was observed a few times. V is TRBV28 and J is TRBJ1-2; D might be TRBD1 (5 bases). Germline loops: CDR1 MDHEN, CDR2 SYDVKM. The CDR3 is 13 amino acids. The germline V and J ends were trimmed by 5 bases and 4 bases, with 11 bases remaining between them. The CDR3 sequence: CASSPGTFYGYTF. CDR3 in DNA: TGTGCCAGCAGTCCAGGGACTTTCTATGGCTACACCTTC.

The V and J genes are TRBV6-1 and TRBJ2-2; TRBD2 matches 9 bases. CDR1 and CDR2 (germline): MNHNS, SASEGT. The CDR3 length is 16 residues. Losses at the gene ends were 4 bases for V and 4 bases for J; bases not matched to a gene: 7. DNA of the CDR3: TGTGCCAGCAGTGCGCGGGGGGGGGCCGTCACCGGGGAGCTGTTTTTT. Protein sequence: CASSARGGAVTGELFF.

The chain carries TRBV28 and TRBJ1-5, with 9 bases aligning to TRBD1. V shed 6 bases and J 8 bases; nucleotides not matched to a gene: 11. Germline V gene lookup returns CDR1 MDHEN and CDR2 SYDVKM. The CDR3 spans 15 residues. The CDR3 DNA sequence: TGTGCCAGCAGCGGGACAGGGTTAAGTAATAAGCCCCAGCATTTT. Its translation is CASSGTGLSNKPQHF. Full variable domain (remainder filled in from reference TRBV28 and TRBJ1-5): DVKVTQSSRYLVKRTGEKVFLECVQDMDHENMFWYRQDPGLGLRLIYFSYDVKMKEKGDIPEGYSVSREKKERFSLILESASTNQTSMYLCASSGTGLSNKPQHFGDGTRLSIL.

Of note for this clone: Other DNA sequences within the sample encode an identical CDR3. This rearrangement joins TRBV7-9 to TRBJ2-1; D gene unclear. The CDR3 runs to 11 residues. In germline, CDR1 is SEHNR, CDR2 FQNEAQ (reference sequence). V gave up 5 bases and J gave up 7 bases, with 6 bases separating them. The CDR3 DNA follows: TGTGCCAGCAGCCCCAGGAATGAGCAGTTCTTC. This gives the protein CASSPRNEQFF.

V and J are TRBV5-1 and TRBJ1-1; 9 bases are a match to TRBD1. Germline V gene lookup returns CDR1 SGHRS and CDR2 YFSETQ. J lost 5 bases, V lost 3 bases, and 17 bases had no gene match. This CDR3 is built from 18 residues. The CDR3 loop is CASSSVPGTGRNPTEAFF. The DNA for the CDR3 is TGCGCCAGCAGCTCCGTTCCCGGGACAGGGCGCAATCCAACTGAAGCTTTCTTT.

This clone was found a few times. This chain connects TRBV10-3 to TRBJ1-4, with a tentative D call TRBD1 (6 bases). V shed 5 bases and J shed 7 bases, with 11 bases lying between them. CDR3 length: 13 residues. CDR1 is ENHRY and CDR2 is SYGVKD in the germline V gene. CDR3 sequence: CAISPRGGEKLFF. CDR3 coding DNA: TGTGCCATCAGTCCCAGGGGTGGTGAAAAACTGTTTTTT.

This clone was seen only a few times. CDR3 bases: TGTGCCAGCAGCCCACGGCGGGGGGCCAACCAAGAGACCCAGTACTTC. It codes for CASSPRRGANQETQYF. This chain uses TRBV7-2 with TRBJ2-5, with TRBD2 matching 8 bases. CDR3 size: 16 residues. Germline V lookup: CDR1 SGHTA, CDR2 FQGNSA. Germline trimming cut 5 bases from V and 0 bases from J; bases unmatched to any gene: 8.

This clone has more than one count but fewer than ten. The chain carries TRBV5-1 and TRBJ2-7; 8 nucleotides agree with TRBD1. J gave up 1 base and V 4 bases, and 4 bases lay outside the gene matches. Germline lookup yields CDR1 SGHRS and CDR2 YFSETQ. This CDR3 has 14 residues. CDR3 in amino acids: CASSGTGGSYEQYF. Here the CDR3 DNA reads TGCGCCAGCAGCGGCACAGGGGGATCCTACGAGCAGTACTTC.

The chain recombines TRBV10-3 with TRBJ2-1; D is possibly TRBD1 (5 bases). CDR1 and CDR2 from the germline V gene are ENHRY and SYGVKD. Trimming removed 2 bases from V and 5 bases from J, with 13 bases in between. There are 15 residues in the CDR3. As DNA, the CDR3 is TGTGCCATCAGTGAGGGCAGGGAACTTGACAATGAGCAGTTCTTC. Amino acid sequence: CAISEGRELDNEQFF.

The V and J genes are TRBV18 and TRBJ2-3; tentative D call: TRBD2 (6 bases). The CDR3 has 15 residues. Trimming took 3 bases from V and 3 from J, leaving 13 bases between them. Germline lookup yields CDR1 KGHSH and CDR2 LQKENI. In DNA form, the CDR3 reads TGTGCCAGCTCACCGGGGGAGGCCGAGACAGATACGCAGTATTTT. It yields the protein CASSPGEAETDTQYF.

The chain recombines TRBV19 with TRBJ1-5; D uncertain. This CDR3 spans 15 amino acids. Per germline, CDR1 LNHDA and CDR2 SQIVND (reference sequence). V lost 2 bases, J lost 4 bases, and 12 bases lay in between. CDR3 residues: CASSISRSPNQPQHF. The CDR3 DNA reads TGTGCCAGTAGTATATCAAGAAGCCCTAATCAGCCCCAGCATTTT.